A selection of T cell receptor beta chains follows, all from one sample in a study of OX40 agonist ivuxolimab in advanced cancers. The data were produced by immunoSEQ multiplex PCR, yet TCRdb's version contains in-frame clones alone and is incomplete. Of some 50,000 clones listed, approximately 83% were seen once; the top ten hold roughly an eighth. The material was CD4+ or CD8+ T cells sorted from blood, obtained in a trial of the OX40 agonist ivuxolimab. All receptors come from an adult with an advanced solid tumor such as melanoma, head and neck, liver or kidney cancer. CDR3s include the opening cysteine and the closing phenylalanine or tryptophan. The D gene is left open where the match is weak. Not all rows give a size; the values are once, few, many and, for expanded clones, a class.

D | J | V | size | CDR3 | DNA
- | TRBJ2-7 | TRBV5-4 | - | CASSYGLYEQYF | TGTGCCAGCAGCTACGGACTCTACGAGCAGTACTTC
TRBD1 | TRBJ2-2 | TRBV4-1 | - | CASSLGQGSTGELFF | TGCGCCAGCAGCCTCGGACAGGGGAGCACCGGGGAGCTGTTTTTT
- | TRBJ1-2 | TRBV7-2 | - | CASSPSTAVNYGYTF | TGTGCCAGCAGCCCCTCGACAGCCGTAAACTATGGCTACACCTTC
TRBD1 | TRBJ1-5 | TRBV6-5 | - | CASSYDTGGDQPQHF | TGTGCCAGCAGTTATGATACAGGGGGTGATCAGCCCCAGCATTTT
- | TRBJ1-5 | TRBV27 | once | CASSPWQGSNQPQHF | TGTGCCAGCAGTCCCTGGCAGGGATCCAATCAGCCCCAGCATTTT
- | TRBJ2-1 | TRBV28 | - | CASSPLANEQFF | TGTGCCAGCAGTCCATTAGCGAATGAGCAGTTCTTC
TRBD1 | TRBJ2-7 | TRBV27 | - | CASGAGQGSGEQYF | TGTGCCAGCGGGGCGGGACAGGGGTCGGGGGAGCAGTACTTC
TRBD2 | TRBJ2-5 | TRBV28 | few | CASSSPGLAGVETQYF | TGTGCCAGCAGTTCCCCGGGACTAGCGGGAGTAGAGACCCAGTACTTC
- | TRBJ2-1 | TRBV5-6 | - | CASSLLGRSYNEQFF | TGTGCCAGCAGCTTGCTGGGACGGAGCTACAATGAGCAGTTCTTC
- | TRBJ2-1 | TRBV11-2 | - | CASSLRGVNSYNEQFF | TGTGCCAGCAGCTTACGAGGGGTCAACTCCTACAATGAGCAGTTCTTC
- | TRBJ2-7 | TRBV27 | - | CASSLRASRWTYEQYF | TGTGCCAGCAGTTTAAGAGCGTCACGATGGACCTACGAGCAGTACTTC
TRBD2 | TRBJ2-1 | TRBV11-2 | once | CASSLNWAGGPRGNEQFF | TGTGCCAGCAGCTTAAATTGGGCGGGAGGGCCTAGGGGCAATGAGCAGTTCTTC
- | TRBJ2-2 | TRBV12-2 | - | CASRLASSRPGLAGYLNTGELFF | TGTGCAAGTCGCTTAGCTTCTTCACGGCCGGGACTAGCGGGTTATCTGAACACCGGGGAGCTGTTTTTT
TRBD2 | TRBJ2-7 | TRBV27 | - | CASRGRSGGSSYEQYF | TGTGCCAGCAGGGGAAGAAGCGGGGGGAGCTCCTACGAGCAGTACTTC
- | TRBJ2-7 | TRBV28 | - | CASSPSREQYF | TGTGCCAGCAGCCCCTCCCGGGAGCAGTACTTC
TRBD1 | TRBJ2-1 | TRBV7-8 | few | CASSLGTDRDNEQFF | TGTGCCAGCAGCTTAGGAACCGACAGGGACAATGAGCAGTTCTTC
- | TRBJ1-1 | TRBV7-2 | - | CASSINTYTEAFF | TGTGCCAGCAGCATCAACACCTACACTGAAGCTTTCTTT
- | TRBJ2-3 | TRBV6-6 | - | CASARDSTDTQYF | TGTGCCAGCGCACGGGACAGCACAGATACGCAGTATTTT
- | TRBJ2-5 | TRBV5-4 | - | CASSLSPLTGQETQYF | TGTGCCAGCAGCCTCTCCCCACTGACAGGACAAGAGACCCAGTACTTC